The 17 T cell receptor beta chains listed next were all sequenced from one sample in a study of T cells in Graves' hyperthyroidism and ophthalmopathy. Amplified TCR beta CDR3 regions derived from RNA transcripts. HTBI primers were used for first-round RT-PCR of the TCR CDR3. TCRdb redid the calling of the multiplex PCR reads with MiXCR, one entry per CDR3 protein. The table has around 530,000 distinct CDR3 sequences, 17% seen once. Sequenced input: blood. Every receptor here comes from a woman younger than 30 with Graves' ophthalmopathy.

V and J are TRBV24-1 and TRBJ1-4, with D hard to call. The V gene's germline CDR1 is KGHDR and CDR2 SFDVKD. CDR3 length: 15 residues. The V end was cut by 4 bases, the J end by 4 bases, with 12 bases between. The CDR3 bases are TGTGCCACCAGTGAAGGAGGACCACTTAATGAAAAACTGTTTTTT. Protein sequence: CATSEGGPLNEKLFF.

This clonotype has just a few counts. The chain joins TRBV4-1 to TRBJ2-3; D is unresolved. The CDR3 loop spans 15 amino acids. CDR1 is MGHRA and CDR2 is YSYEKL in the germline V gene. V was trimmed by 7 bases and J by 6 bases, leaving 20 bases between them. CDR3: CASTRQGYEVDTQYF. DNA for the CDR3: TGCGCCAGCACCAGACAAGGGTACGAGGTGGATACGCAGTATTTT.

About this clonotype itself: A much larger clone lies one base from this, so it may be a read error. V gene TRBV28 combines with J gene TRBJ1-3; the D is unclear. CDR1 is MDHEN, CDR2 SYDVKM, per germline. The CDR3 has 14 residues. CDR3 amino acids: CASSPAVSGSTIYF. CDR3 DNA: TGTGCCAGCAGTCCAGCGGTCTCTGGAAGCACCATATATTTT.

This clonotype was seen repeatedly, ten times or more. The J gene is TRBJ1-1, the V gene TRBV28, with TRBD1 matching 7 bases. From germline, CDR1 is MDHEN and CDR2 SYDVKM. V lost 5 bases, J lost 4 bases, and 4 bases stayed unmatched. The CDR3 runs 13 residues. CDR3 region: CASSRQGPTEAFF. CDR3 nucleotide sequence: TGTGCCAGCAGTCGACAGGGCCCCACTGAAGCTTTCTTT.

This clonotype came up a few times. The J gene is TRBJ2-5, the V gene TRBV6-1; 9 nucleotides agree with TRBD1. Looked up from germline, CDR1 is MNHNS and CDR2 is SASEGT. This CDR3 has 13 residues. V was pared by 5 bases and J by 12 bases, with 10 bases of the junction left unmatched. The CDR3 spells CASSSPLRTGEYF. Written as DNA, the CDR3 is TGTGCCAGCAGTTCCCCCCTCCGGACAGGGGAGTACTTC.

The genes are TRBV6-1 and TRBJ1-6; the D gene is possibly TRBD1 (6 bases). Germline lookup yields CDR1 MNHNS and CDR2 SASEGT. The germline V and J ends were trimmed by 3 bases and 6 bases, with 9 bases remaining between them. CDR3 length: 14 residues. The CDR3 nucleotides are TGTGCCAGCAGTGATAGGGGGGTTAATTCACCCCTCCACTTT. This translates into CASSDRGVNSPLHF.

This clonotype has at least ten counts. The V call is TRBV2, the J call TRBJ1-2, with TRBD1 matching over 10 bases. The trim removed 6 bases at V and 8 bases at J, leaving 6 bases unmatched. The germline gives CDR1 SNHLY, CDR2 FYNNEI. The CDR3 sequence is 13 residues long. The CDR3 spells CASRQGQGGGYTF. CDR3 DNA: TGTGCCAGCAGACAAGGACAGGGGGGAGGCTACACCTTC.

This clonotype was counted ten times or more. This chain connects TRBV20-1 to TRBJ2-5; weak D call: TRBD1 (6 bases). The V end lost 5 bases, the J end lost 5 bases, and 18 bases lay between the germline ends. CDR1 and CDR2 from the germline V gene are DFQATT and SNEGSKA (reference sequence). There are 14 residues in the CDR3. The CDR3 region is CSAGRQAVGETQYF. Here the CDR3 DNA reads TGCAGTGCTGGACGACAGGCCGTCGGGGAGACCCAGTACTTC.

This clonotype was observed at least ten times. The rearrangement uses TRBV4-3 and TRBJ2-5; the D gene is possibly TRBD2 (5 bases). There are 14 residues in the CDR3. Germline V gives CDR1 LGHNA, CDR2 YSLEER. V shed 0 bases and J shed 5 bases, with 10 bases lying between them. The CDR3 DNA sequence: TGCGCCAGCAGCCAAGATTCAGGAGGCGAGACCCAGTACTTC. Translation: CASSQDSGGETQYF.

About this clonotype: A much larger clone is a single base away; this may be a read error. The chain joins TRBV11-2 to TRBJ2-7; TRBD2 might be the D (6 bases). Germline CDR1 reads SGHAT; CDR2 reads FQNNGV. The CDR3 loop spans 14 amino acids. V lost 2 bases, J lost 5 bases, and 13 bases lay in between. CDR3 in DNA: TGTGCCAGCAGCTTATCGGGAGCAGGGCACGAGCAGTACTTC. Its translation: CASSLSGAGHEQYF.

The V and J genes are TRBV2 and TRBJ2-4, with 7 bases fitting TRBD1. CDR3 length: 15 amino acids. Germline CDR1 and CDR2: SNHLY and FYNNEI. The V gene end was trimmed by 6 bases and the J gene end by 3 bases; junction bases not matched to a gene: 8. The CDR3 region has the DNA TGTGCCAGCAGGACTGACAGGGTTGGCAAAAACATTCAGTACTTC. Translated, it gives CASRTDRVGKNIQYF.

This clonotype was counted a few times. The CDR3 nucleotides are TGTGCCATCGGAGGCAGGGTCGGCAATCAGCCCCAGCATTTT. Translation gives CAIGGRVGNQPQHF. The genes are TRBV10-3 and TRBJ1-5; D is possibly TRBD1 (5 bases). V gave up 8 bases and J gave up 2 bases, with 13 bases separating them. This CDR3 region has 14 residues. The germline gives CDR1 ENHRY, CDR2 SYGVKD.

V and J are TRBV19 and TRBJ2-1; D is perhaps TRBD2 (5 bases). CDR1 is LNHDA and CDR2 is SQIVND in the germline V gene (reference sequence). Deletions cut 5 bases from V and 4 bases from J, with 15 bases between. The CDR3 consists of 15 residues. The DNA of the CDR3 is TGTGCCAGTAGTTTTCCGGGATCCAGATACAATGAGCAGTTCTTC. It codes for CASSFPGSRYNEQFF. The full variable domain, rest sourced from reference TRBV19 and TRBJ2-1, is DGGITQSPKYLFRKEGQNVTLSCEQNLNHDAMYWYRQDPGQGLRLIYYSQIVNDFQKGDIAEGYSVSREKKESFPLTVTSAQKNPTAFYLCASSFPGSRYNEQFFGPGTRLTVL.

The chain has TRBV4-1 and TRBJ2-6; D is uncertain. This CDR3 comprises 16 residues. Trimming removed 2 bases from V and 2 bases from J, with 10 bases in between. Germline V lookup: CDR1 MGHRA, CDR2 YSYEKL. The CDR3 sequence is CASSQRVEAGANVLTF. For the CDR3, the DNA is TGCGCCAGCAGCCAAAGGGTAGAGGCTGGGGCCAACGTCCTGACTTTC.

This clonotype was detected ten times or more. The V and J genes are TRBV7-2 and TRBJ2-7; 8 bases line up with TRBD2. Per germline, CDR1 SGHTA and CDR2 FQGNSA. The CDR3 length is 13 residues. V was pared by 2 bases and J by 6 bases, with 3 bases of the junction left unmatched. CDR3 DNA sequence: TGTGCCAGCAGCTTACCAGCGGGAGTCGAGCAGTACTTC. This sequence encodes CASSLPAGVEQYF.

Many counts were recorded for this clonotype. The CDR3 is CASSELADHNEQFF. The CDR3 DNA sequence: TGTGCCAGCAGTGAACTAGCGGACCACAATGAGCAGTTCTTC. This sequence joins TRBV2 and TRBJ2-1; 7 bases are shared with TRBD2. V was pared by 2 bases and J by 5 bases, with 3 bases of the junction left unmatched. Germline-derived CDR1 and CDR2 are SNHLY and FYNNEI. The CDR3 has 14 residues.

To note about this clonotype: With only one base between it and a far larger clone, this is likely a read error. The chain carries TRBV6-1 and TRBJ2-7; 7 bases line up with TRBD1. The junction had 4 bases not matched to a gene; V was cut back by 7 bases and J by 7 bases. The germline CDR1 and CDR2 sequences are MNHNS and SASEGT. The CDR3 totals 11 residues. Here the CDR3 reads CASTGGNEQYF. DNA for the CDR3: TGTGCCAGCACAGGGGGAAATGAGCAGTACTTC.